This entry concerns a single T cell receptor (beta chain). This sample is drawn from a study of cytomegalovirus exposure and HLA in healthy donors. The PCR made use of 60 Vbeta and 13 Jbeta primers. Measured with immunoSEQ multiplex PCR; TCRdb has only the in-frame clones, and not every one. The table lists approximately 110,000 clones, about 81% of them singletons. J gave up 2 bases and V 5 bases, and 11 bases lay outside the gene matches. The germline V gene has CDR1 SGHTA and CDR2 FQGNSA. This CDR3 is built from 16 residues. The rearrangement uses TRBV7-2 and TRBJ2-7, with 8 bases matching TRBD2. The specimen sequenced was PBMCs. The TCR was taken from a woman aged 25 to 39 in good health and CMV-seronegative. CDR3 region: CASSLAGTRPTYEQYF. The CDR3 DNA reads TGTGCCAGCAGCCTCGCCGGGACTAGACCCACCTACGAGCAGTACTTC.